This T cell receptor beta chain was documented in a study of blood T cell repertoires in COVID-19. Overall study context: Italy, Spain and the United States were the sources of the convalescent and acute COVID-19 samples.

Profiling relied on immunoSEQ multiplex PCR, and the TCRdb table lists in-frame clones only, not all of them. The repertoire consists of 85,000 to 100,000 clones, with 70% to 90% occurring once and the leading ten covering 27%. This CDR3 comprises 13 residues. The germline V gene has CDR1 LNHDA and CDR2 SQIVND (reference sequence). V was clipped by 7 bases and J by 4 bases, with 13 bases between them. The specimen sequenced was peripheral blood. The chain joins TRBV19 to TRBJ1-2, with D tentatively TRBD1 (6 bases). This sequence originates from a man in his fifties or sixties with active or convalescent COVID-19. This CDR3 is CASIQQGVYGYTF. In nucleotides, the CDR3 is TGTGCCAGTATCCAACAGGGAGTCTATGGCTACACCTTC.